Listed below are T cell receptor beta chains from one sample, sequenced in a study of cytomegalovirus exposure and HLA in healthy donors. The method was immunoSEQ multiplex PCR; TCRdb's version includes in-frame clones alone and lacks a portion of them. The profile shows about 130,000 clones, 17% of them singletons. Sequenced material: PBMCs. The receptors were gathered from a female donor in good health and CMV-seropositive. Each CDR3 is given with its conserved first and last residue. A D gene is named only where the DNA matches it firmly. Size is stated for part of the rows, as once, few or many counts, or as a class when the clone is expanded.

TRBJ2-3	13	-	TRBV6-4	TRBD1	CASSRDRADTQYF	TGTGCCAGCTCCCGGGACAGGGCAGATACGCAGTATTTT
TRBJ2-5	13	-	TRBV7-2	-	CASSPDSQETQYF	TGTGCCAGCAGCCCAGATTCTCAAGAGACCCAGTACTTC
TRBJ1-2	16	-	TRBV9	TRBD1	CASSPRTDRDFYGYTF	TGTGCCAGCAGCCCCCGTACGGACAGGGACTTTTATGGCTACACCTTC
TRBJ1-5	14	-	TRBV7-8	-	CASSLVVGDQPQHF	TGTGCCAGCAGCTTAGTTGTCGGGGATCAGCCCCAGCATTTT
TRBJ2-3	15	-	TRBV5-1	-	CASSVLAGSTDTQYF	TGCGCCAGCAGCGTCCTAGCAGGAAGCACAGATACGCAGTATTTT
TRBJ2-1	15	-	TRBV7-6	-	CASSRTRNRENEQFF	TGTGCCAGCAGCCGGACGCGCAACAGGGAGAATGAGCAGTTCTTC
TRBJ1-2	16	few	TRBV6-4	TRBD1	CASSDPGQGAFYGYTF	TGTGCCAGCAGTGACCCGGGACAGGGGGCGTTCTATGGCTACACCTTC
TRBJ1-5	16	few	TRBV19	-	CASIMGENYSNQPQHF	TGTGCCAGTATCATGGGAGAAAACTATAGCAATCAGCCCCAGCATTTT
TRBJ2-7	15	-	TRBV30	TRBD2	CALGTSGRAVNEQYF	TGTGCCTTGGGGACTAGCGGGAGGGCCGTGAACGAGCAGTACTTC
TRBJ2-3	17	-	TRBV28	TRBD2	CASTLLAGGPSTDTQYF	TGTGCCAGCACCTTACTAGCGGGAGGCCCTAGCACAGATACGCAGTATTTT
TRBJ2-5	19	few	TRBV7-9	-	CASSLALRWGRGEQETQYF	TGTGCCAGCAGCTTAGCGCTTAGGTGGGGCAGGGGTGAACAAGAGACCCAGTACTTC
TRBJ2-1	15	few	TRBV5-4	TRBD2	CASSLAASGSNEQFF	TGTGCCAGCAGCTTGGCGGCTAGCGGGAGTAATGAGCAGTTCTTC
TRBJ2-3	14	few	TRBV6-5	TRBD1	CATRDRGVTDTQYF	TGTGCCACCAGGGACAGGGGAGTAACAGATACGCAGTATTTT
TRBJ2-7	14	-	TRBV5-6	TRBD1	CASSLRDRDLEQYF	TGTGCCAGCAGCTTAAGGGACAGGGACTTAGAGCAGTACTTC
TRBJ1-5	13	-	TRBV5-6	-	CASSRGLKSPQHF	TGTGCCAGCAGCCGTGGCTTGAAGTCGCCCCAGCATTTT
TRBJ1-1	14	-	TRBV27	TRBD1	CASIPGQGGTEAFF	TGTGCCAGCATTCCGGGACAGGGCGGCACTGAAGCTTTCTTT
TRBJ2-1	11	few	TRBV5-1	-	CASNREFEQFF	TGCGCCAGCAACAGGGAATTTGAGCAGTTCTTC
TRBJ2-7	13	few	TRBV27	TRBD1	CASSPGTGYEQYF	TGTGCCAGCAGTCCAGGGACAGGTTACGAGCAGTACTTC
TRBJ2-1	15	-	TRBV7-2	-	CASSLAGSSYNEQFF	TGTGCCAGCAGCTTAGCGGGGAGCTCCTACAATGAGCAGTTCTTC
TRBJ1-2	15	-	TRBV6-1	TRBD1	CASSTKDRGRHGYTF	TGTGCCAGCAGTACAAAAGACAGGGGGCGTCACGGCTACACCTTC
TRBJ2-7	15	-	TRBV4-3	-	CASSQEASGGGEQYF	TGCGCCAGCAGCCAAGAGGCTAGCGGAGGGGGGGAGCAGTACTTC
TRBJ2-2	16	few	TRBV4-3	TRBD1	CASSQLTGLNTGELFF	TGCGCCAGCAGCCAACTGACAGGGCTGAACACCGGGGAGCTGTTTTTT
TRBJ1-1	15	few	TRBV5-1	-	CASSYQQGWNTEAFF	TGCGCCAGCAGCTACCAACAGGGTTGGAACACTGAAGCTTTCTTT
TRBJ2-3	13	-	TRBV28	-	CASDSHPTDTQYF	TGTGCCAGTGACAGCCATCCCACAGATACGCAGTATTTT
TRBJ1-6	14	-	TRBV30	-	CAWRNRARDSPLHF	TGTGCCTGGAGAAACAGGGCAAGAGATTCACCCCTCCACTTT
TRBJ2-7	13	-	TRBV6-5	TRBD1	CASSRQGVYEQYF	TGTGCCAGCAGTCGACAGGGGGTCTACGAGCAGTACTTC
TRBJ1-6	13	-	TRBV4-3	-	CASSSRGDSPLHF	TGCGCCAGCAGTTCTAGGGGTGATTCACCCCTCCACTTT
TRBJ1-1	13	-	TRBV7-2	-	CASSLDHNTEAFF	TGTGCCAGCAGCTTAGATCATAACACTGAAGCTTTCTTT
TRBJ2-7	13	-	TRBV5-1	TRBD1	CASSGDRSYEQYF	TGCGCCAGCAGCGGGGACAGGTCCTACGAGCAGTACTTC
TRBJ1-3	14	-	TRBV4-1	-	CASSQPGSANTIYF	TGCGCCAGCAGCCAGCCAGGTAGTGCGAACACCATATATTTT
TRBJ2-3	14	-	TRBV6-5	-	CASSLSSSTDTQYF	TGTGCCAGCAGTTTAAGCTCTAGCACAGATACGCAGTATTTT
TRBJ2-5	14	few	TRBV27	TRBD1	CASSFGTGVETQYF	TGTGCCAGCAGTTTTGGGACAGGGGTAGAGACCCAGTACTTC
TRBJ2-1	15	few	TRBV27	TRBD2	CASRELAGVFDEQFF	TGTGCCAGCAGGGAACTAGCGGGAGTCTTCGATGAGCAGTTCTTC
TRBJ1-2	14	-	TRBV6-5	TRBD1	CASSWDRANYGYTF	TGTGCCAGCAGTTGGGACAGGGCTAACTATGGCTACACCTTC
TRBJ2-5	19	-	TRBV12-1	-	CASSFLQEKRDRFVETQYF	TGTGCCAGCAGCTTCCTCCAAGAAAAACGGGACAGGTTCGTAGAGACCCAGTACTTC
TRBJ2-5	16	-	TRBV4-3	TRBD1	CASSQVWDRSGETQYF	TGCGCCAGCAGCCAAGTGTGGGACAGGTCCGGGGAGACCCAGTACTTC